The 21 T cell receptor beta chains given below trace back to one sample, sequenced in a study of blood T cell repertoires in COVID-19. Assay used: immunoSEQ multiplex PCR; TCRdb lists only in-frame clones, some missing. The sample includes about 190,000 clones, 84% of them seen just once. Specimen: PBMCs or T cells enriched from blood (not recorded which). These receptors originate from a woman younger than 45 who had been exposed to COVID-19.

The V call is TRBV7-2, the J call TRBJ2-5; 8 bases align to TRBD2. Trimming removed 3 bases from V and 4 bases from J; junction bases left unmatched: 4. Germline CDR1 reads SGHTA; CDR2 reads FQGNSA. The CDR3 contains 14 residues. CDR3 bases: TGTGCCAGCAGCTTGACAGCGGGGGCAGAGACCCAGTACTTC. Its translation is CASSLTAGAETQYF.

The chain carries TRBV2 and TRBJ2-7; the match to TRBD1 covers 9 bases. Germline V gives CDR1 SNHLY, CDR2 FYNNEI. Unmatched junction bases numbered 6, after V lost 6 bases and J lost 0 bases. This CDR3 has 15 residues. The CDR3 region is CASRVGQGFSYEQYF. DNA of the CDR3: TGTGCCAGCAGGGTGGGACAGGGATTCTCCTACGAGCAGTACTTC.

The rearrangement uses TRBV5-8 and TRBJ1-4; TRBD1 might be the D (5 bases). Trimming removed 3 bases from V and 7 bases from J, with 19 bases in between. This CDR3 is 16 amino acids long. Germline V gene lookup returns CDR1 SGHTS and CDR2 YDEGEE. CDR3 nucleotides: TGTGCCAGCAGCTCCGGGAGTCGGTGGGGGGGTGAAAAACTGTTTTTT. This codes for CASSSGSRWGGEKLFF.

V is TRBV4-2 and J is TRBJ1-6; 9 nucleotides line up with TRBD1. This CDR3 spans 15 amino acids. With 5 bases clipped from V and 10 bases from J, the junction kept 9 bases outside the gene matches. Germline lookup yields CDR1 LGHNA and CDR2 YNFKEQ. CDR3 protein: CASSSPQGARSPLHF. DNA of the CDR3: TGTGCCAGCAGCTCTCCACAGGGGGCGCGATCACCCCTCCACTTT.

In the case of this clone: A read error may produce the germline difference seen at one junction end. Other DNA sequences in the same sample also yield this CDR3. This chain links TRBV9 with TRBJ2-2; 14 nucleotides align to TRBD2. This CDR3 contains 17 residues. The germline CDR1 and CDR2 sequences are SGDLS and YYNGEE. This chain's CDR3 is CARRGTSGGANTGELFF. DNA for the CDR3: TGCGCCCGCAGGGGGACTAGCGGGGGCGCGAACACCGGGGAGCTGTTTTTT. The whole variable domain, remainder taken from reference TRBV9 and TRBJ2-2, is DSGVTQTPKHLITATGQRVTLRCSPRSGDLSVYWYQQSLDQGLQFLIQYYNGEERAKGNILERFSAQQFPDLHSELNLSSLELGDSALYFCARRGTSGGANTGELFFGEGSRLTVL.

The chain has TRBV12-3 or TRBV12-4 and TRBJ2-4; no firm D call. The CDR3 has 13 residues. V was shortened by 7 bases and J by 4 bases, with 11 bases between the two germline ends. The CDR3 region is CASTQIGKNIQYF. DNA of the CDR3: TGTGCCAGCACACAAATCGGGAAAAACATTCAGTACTTC.

The chain has TRBV20-1 and TRBJ1-2, with 7 positions matching TRBD1. The CDR3 is made up of 11 amino acids. Germline CDR1 and CDR2: DFQATT and SNEGSKA (reference sequence). The junction had 5 bases not matched to a gene; V was cut back by 5 bases and J by 8 bases. The CDR3 loop reads CSASQGQGYTF. CDR3 in DNA: TGCAGTGCTTCGCAGGGACAGGGCTACACCTTC.

The chain is built from TRBV11-2 and TRBJ2-7; possible D gene TRBD2, 5 bases. Trimming cost V 1 base and J 3 bases, with 10 bases left between them. The CDR3 is made up of 14 amino acids. The germline V gene has CDR1 SGHAT and CDR2 FQNNGV. CDR3 coding DNA: TGTGCCAGCAGCTTAGGTTTCAGCGGCTACGAGCAGTACTTC. Encoded protein: CASSLGFSGYEQYF.

The table lists this clone with a few counts. V usage is TRBV5-6 and J usage is TRBJ1-1, with 7 bases that match TRBD1. The germline gives CDR1 SGHDT, CDR2 YYEEEE. J lost 0 bases, V lost 3 bases, and 8 bases had no gene match. The CDR3 sequence is 16 residues long. This CDR3 is CASSSPGQNLNTEAFF. DNA for the CDR3: TGTGCCAGCAGCTCACCGGGACAGAACTTGAACACTGAAGCTTTCTTT.

V is TRBV4-1 and J is TRBJ1-6; D not resolved. The CDR3 covers 15 residues. Germline V CDR1 and CDR2: MGHRA, YSYEKL. Trimming removed 1 base at V and 6 bases at J, with 10 bases between. CDR3 residues: CASSQGAGPNSPLHF. The CDR3 DNA follows: TGCGCCAGCAGCCAAGGAGCAGGTCCTAATTCACCCCTCCACTTT.

The chain carries TRBV3-1 (or the pseudogene TRBV3-2) and TRBJ1-1; D remains unclear. The CDR3 sequence is 15 residues long. CDR1 and CDR2 (germline): LGHDT, YNNKEL (reference sequence). Between the trimmed V and J ends, which lost 4 bases and 6 bases, there was a span of 18 bases. The CDR3 region has the DNA TGTGCCAGCAGCCGTAACGACGCGGGGTGGGCTGAAGCTTTCTTT. It codes for CASSRNDAGWAEAFF.

V and J are TRBV3-1 (or the pseudogene TRBV3-2) and TRBJ2-5, with D possibly being TRBD2 (6 bases). V was pared by 6 bases and J by 2 bases, with 13 bases between. CDR1 is LGHDT and CDR2 is YNNKEL in the germline V gene (reference sequence). The CDR3 consists of 14 residues. The CDR3 DNA sequence: TGTGCCAGCAGTTTCGGACTATTGCAAGAGACCCAGTACTTC. This codes for CASSFGLLQETQYF.

The rearrangement links TRBV5-4 to TRBJ1-3, with 9 bases aligning to TRBD1. This CDR3 comprises 16 residues. Germline values: CDR1 SGHNT, CDR2 YYREEE (reference sequence). Trimming took 3 bases from V and 3 from J; bases not matched to a gene: 7. The CDR3 region has the DNA TGTGCCAGCAGCTCCTACAGGGGGCAGTTTGGAAACACCATATATTTT. It specifies CASSSYRGQFGNTIYF. Full variable domain (missing parts from reference TRBV5-4 and TRBJ1-3): ETGVTQSPTHLIKTRGQQVTLRCSSQSGHNTVSWYQQALGQGPQFIFQYYREEENGRGNFPPRFSGLQFPNYSSELNVNALELDDSALYLCASSSYRGQFGNTIYFGEGSWLTVV.

The rearrangement links TRBV7-6 to TRBJ2-6; 10 nucleotides match TRBD2. The trim removed 1 base at V and 0 bases at J, leaving 3 bases unmatched. This CDR3 is 18 amino acids long. The germline V gene encodes CDR1 SGHVS and CDR2 FNYEAQ. The CDR3 coding sequence is TGTGCCAGCAGCTTAGTACTAGCGGGGAGCTCTGGGGCCAACGTCCTGACTTTC. It is translated as CASSLVLAGSSGANVLTF. The full variable domain, its missing parts supplied by reference TRBV7-6 and TRBJ2-6, is GAGVSQSPRYKVTKRGQDVALRCDPISGHVSLYWYRQALGQGPEFLTYFNYEAQQDKSGLPNDRFSAERPEGSISTLTIQRTEQRDSAMYRCASSLVLAGSSGANVLTFGAGSRLTVL.

The chain couples TRBV7-9 to TRBJ1-1; 8 positions match TRBD1. CDR3 length: 14 amino acids. The junction had 5 bases not matched to a gene; V was cut back by 5 bases and J by 3 bases. Germline values: CDR1 SEHNR, CDR2 FQNEAQ (reference sequence). The CDR3 reads CASSPGQGYTEAFF. The CDR3 DNA reads as TGTGCCAGCAGCCCAGGACAGGGTTACACTGAAGCTTTCTTT.

J is TRBJ1-1 and V is TRBV9, with D hard to call. The V end was cut by 0 bases, the J end by 1 base, with 7 bases between. CDR1 is SGDLS and CDR2 is YYNGEE in the germline V gene. This CDR3 contains 14 residues. The CDR3 DNA follows: TGTGCCAGCAGCGTAGTCCCAGAGAACACTGAAGCTTTCTTT. Translated: CASSVVPENTEAFF. The full variable domain, its missing parts supplied by reference TRBV9 and TRBJ1-1, is DSGVTQTPKHLITATGQRVTLRCSPRSGDLSVYWYQQSLDQGLQFLIQYYNGEERAKGNILERFSAQQFPDLHSELNLSSLELGDSALYFCASSVVPENTEAFFGQGTRLTVV.

The V gene is TRBV4-1, the J gene TRBJ2-7, with 13 bases identical to TRBD2. The trim removed 3 bases at V and 2 bases at J, leaving 4 bases unmatched. The CDR3 has 16 amino acids. Germline V gives CDR1 MGHRA, CDR2 YSYEKL. CDR3 region: CASSQRLAGGTYEQYF. CDR3 sequence (DNA): TGCGCCAGCAGCCAGCGACTAGCGGGGGGCACCTACGAGCAGTACTTC.

This clone was found once. V and J are TRBV7-2 and TRBJ1-5; D unresolved. Germline CDR1 is SGHTA and CDR2 is FQGNSA. With 0 bases removed from V and 0 bases from J, the gap between germline ends came to 9 bases. The CDR3 has 16 amino acids. CDR3 sequence: CASSLALSYSNQPQHF. CDR3 DNA: TGTGCCAGCAGCTTAGCGCTCAGTTATAGCAATCAGCCCCAGCATTTT.

The chain carries TRBV5-1 and TRBJ1-3, with D unclear. The CDR3 consists of 14 residues. CDR1 SGHRS and CDR2 YFSETQ come from the germline V gene. The V gene lost 4 bases and the J gene lost 1 base, with 9 bases spanning the gap. The CDR3 bases are TGCGCCAGCAGCCCCACCACTTCTGGAAACACCATATATTTT. Amino acid sequence: CASSPTTSGNTIYF.

The chain has TRBV7-9 and TRBJ2-3, with 7 bases identical to TRBD2. From germline, CDR1 is SEHNR and CDR2 FQNEAQ (reference sequence). The CDR3 runs to 17 residues. J was trimmed by 8 bases and V by 2 bases; bases with no gene match: 16. The CDR3 loop is CASSLSPGLSVVGTQYF. CDR3 DNA: TGTGCCAGCAGCTTATCCCCGGGACTAAGCGTTGTGGGTACGCAGTATTTT.

This clone has a handful of counts. This sequence joins TRBV30 and TRBJ1-2; D possibly corresponds to TRBD1 (6 bases). With 7 bases removed from V and 5 bases from J, the gap between germline ends came to 14 bases. Looked up from germline, CDR1 is GTSNPN and CDR2 is SVGIG (reference sequence). The CDR3 consists of 12 residues. The CDR3 loop reads CASSGTSYGYTF. CDR3 in DNA: TGTGCCTCCTCCGGGACAAGTTATGGCTACACCTTC.